Presented here are 22 T cell receptor beta chains from one specimen sequenced in a study of T cells in localized non-small cell lung cancer. Method: immunoSEQ multiplex PCR; TCRdb's copy keeps in-frame clones and lacks some. The sample has roughly 40,000 clones; 85% to 90% are singletons. The sequencing here drew on peripheral blood, taken before any cancer treatment. These TCRs come from a man aged 18-55 years with stage I lung adenocarcinoma.

This clone occurred a few times. The V call is TRBV30, the J call TRBJ1-2; unclear D gene. Looked up from germline, CDR1 is GTSNPN and CDR2 is SVGIG (reference sequence). CDR3 length: 13 residues. The V end lost 2 bases, the J end lost 3 bases, and 10 bases lay between the germline ends. CDR3 sequence: CAWSTGRDYGYTF. In DNA form, the CDR3 reads TGTGCCTGGAGTACGGGGAGGGACTATGGCTACACCTTC. The full variable domain, in which reference TRBV30 and TRBJ1-2 provide the parts outside the CDR3, is SQTIHQWPATLVQPVGSPLSLECTVEGTSNPNLYWYRQAAGRGLQLLFYSVGIGQISSEVPQNLSASRPQDRQFILSSKKLLLSDSGFYLCAWSTGRDYGYTFGSGTRLTVV.

The chain is built from TRBV7-2 and TRBJ2-5, with 7 bases matching TRBD2. The germline V gene encodes CDR1 SGHTA and CDR2 FQGNSA. The junction had 5 bases not matched to a gene; V was cut back by 5 bases and J by 2 bases. This CDR3 comprises 14 residues. In DNA form, the CDR3 reads TGTGCCAGCAGCCGGGGGGATGGACAAGAGACCCAGTACTTC. This translates into CASSRGDGQETQYF.

The chain uses TRBV19 and TRBJ2-3, with 10 bases lining up with TRBD1. Germline CDR1 reads LNHDA; CDR2 reads SQIVND (reference sequence). The CDR3 is 16 amino acids. V lost 6 bases and J lost 5; bases outside the gene matches: 11. The chain's CDR3 is CASSNRLGQGRDTQYF. CDR3 coding DNA: TGTGCCAGTAGCAATCGGTTGGGACAGGGGAGAGATACGCAGTATTTT.

This sequence joins TRBV5-6 and TRBJ1-2; D gene unclear. Germline V gene lookup returns CDR1 SGHDT and CDR2 YYEEEE. This CDR3 contains 14 residues. Trimming left V 0 bases short and J 0 bases short, with 6 bases between. The CDR3 protein is CASSLAGTNYGYTF. As DNA, the CDR3 is TGTGCCAGCAGCTTGGCGGGGACTAACTATGGCTACACCTTC. The whole variable domain, filled in from reference TRBV5-6 and TRBJ1-2, reads DAGVTQSPTHLIKTRGQQVTLRCSPKSGHDTVSWYQQALGQGPQFIFQYYEEEERQRGNFPDRFSGHQFPNYSSELNVNALLLGDSALYLCASSLAGTNYGYTFGSGTRLTVV.

The gene calls are TRBV5-5 and TRBJ1-1; no clear D gene. V was shortened by 6 bases and J by 1 base, with 10 bases between the two germline ends. The length of the CDR3 is 13 residues. CDR1 SGHKS and CDR2 YYEKEE come from the germline V gene (reference sequence). In nucleotides, the CDR3 is TGTGCCAGCACCGGGTGGAAGAACACTGAAGCTTTCTTT. Translating gives CASTGWKNTEAFF.

The V gene is TRBV5-1, the J gene TRBJ1-1, with D possibly being TRBD1 (6 bases). The V gene's germline CDR1 is SGHRS and CDR2 YFSETQ. This CDR3 region has 15 residues. V was pared by 4 bases and J by 2 bases, with 15 bases between. CDR3 protein: CASSLRNRVNTEAFF. For the CDR3, the DNA is TGCGCCAGCAGCCTGCGTAACAGGGTTAACACTGAAGCTTTCTTT.

The J gene is TRBJ1-6, the V gene TRBV30, with a weak D call TRBD1 (5 bases). This CDR3 comprises 14 residues. Trimming took 5 bases from V and 4 from J, leaving 12 bases between them. Germline CDR1 and CDR2: GTSNPN and SVGIG (reference sequence). CDR3 protein: CAWEPGRYNSPLHF. The DNA for the CDR3 is TGTGCCTGGGAACCGGGACGGTATAATTCACCCCTCCACTTT.

The chain links TRBV7-3 to TRBJ1-2, with D unclear. The ends were cut back, 5 bases at V and 7 bases at J, with 17 bases in the middle. Germline loops: CDR1 SGHTA, CDR2 FQGTGA. This CDR3 spans 14 amino acids. CDR3 sequence: CASSPAPSGSGYTF. The CDR3 nucleotides are TGTGCCAGCAGCCCAGCGCCTTCGGGGTCTGGCTACACCTTC.

V and J are TRBV5-1 and TRBJ1-3; the D gene is possibly TRBD1 (5 bases). The germline gives CDR1 SGHRS, CDR2 YFSETQ. The CDR3 totals 13 residues. V dropped 6 bases and J dropped 4 bases, with 11 bases sitting between them. The CDR3 DNA is TGCGCCAGCAAAGGGGCGTGGGGAAACACCATATATTTT. It translates to CASKGAWGNTIYF.

The V and J genes are TRBV7-2 and TRBJ2-3, with a weak D call TRBD2 (6 bases). V shed 5 bases and J shed 7 bases, with 10 bases lying between them. Germline V gene data show CDR1 as SGHTA and CDR2 as FQGNSA. The CDR3 runs to 12 residues. Here the CDR3 DNA reads TGTGCCAGCAGCCGGGACTCATATACGCAGTATTTT. It encodes CASSRDSYTQYF.

This clone was recorded only once. The chain has TRBV19 and TRBJ1-1; no definite D call. Trimming left V 5 bases short and J 1 base short, with 14 bases between. In germline, CDR1 is LNHDA, CDR2 SQIVND (reference sequence). CDR3 length equals 15 residues. CDR3 sequence: CASSVDLQPNTEAFF. The CDR3, as DNA: TGTGCCAGTAGTGTCGACCTACAACCGAACACTGAAGCTTTCTTT. Based on the CDR3 plus reference TRBV19 and TRBJ1-1, the full variable domain is DGGITQSPKYLFRKEGQNVTLSCEQNLNHDAMYWYRQDPGQGLRLIYYSQIVNDFQKGDIAEGYSVSREKKESFPLTVTSAQKNPTAFYLCASSVDLQPNTEAFFGQGTRLTVV.

This chain links TRBV9 with TRBJ2-1, with a weak D call TRBD1 (6 bases). The V end was cut by 4 bases, the J end by 0 bases, with 11 bases between. The CDR3 totals 15 residues. From germline, CDR1 is SGDLS and CDR2 YYNGEE. For the CDR3, the DNA is TGTGCCAGCAGCACCACAGGGAGCTCCTACAATGAGCAGTTCTTC. Translated: CASSTTGSSYNEQFF.

V is TRBV7-9 and J is TRBJ1-4; no definite D call. This CDR3 region has 15 residues. From germline, CDR1 is SEHNR and CDR2 FQNEAQ (reference sequence). V was trimmed by 11 bases and J by 8 bases, leaving 24 bases between them. The CDR3 reads CACSRGRAFFEKLFF. DNA of the CDR3: TGTGCCTGTAGTCGTGGGAGGGCTTTTTTCGAAAAACTGTTTTTT.

The rearrangement links TRBV27 to TRBJ1-2; 9 bases line up with TRBD1. Trimming cost V 2 bases and J 14 bases; bases outside gene matches: 9. Germline assignment: CDR1 MNHEY and CDR2 SMNVEV (reference sequence). The length of the CDR3 is 13 residues. The CDR3 reads CASSLRTGVLVTF. The CDR3 DNA sequence: TGTGCCAGCAGTTTACGGACAGGGGTATTGGTGACCTTC.

The chain has TRBV7-2 and TRBJ2-3, with D possibly TRBD2 on 7 matching bases. The CDR3 runs 16 residues. With 4 bases removed from V and 6 bases from J, the gap between germline ends came to 20 bases. CDR1 is SGHTA, CDR2 FQGNSA, per germline. The CDR3 nucleotides are TGTGCCAGCAGCTCCCCCTGGGGGCGGGGGCGTGATACGCAGTATTTT. Protein sequence: CASSSPWGRGRDTQYF.

This chain joins TRBV27 and TRBJ2-4; 9 positions match TRBD2. V gave up 4 bases and J gave up 0 bases; unmatched junction bases: 7. In germline, CDR1 is MNHEY, CDR2 SMNVEV (reference sequence). The CDR3 length is 17 residues. Written as DNA, the CDR3 is TGTGCCAGCAGTTCTGGCGTTAGCGGGGGAGCCAAAAACATTCAGTACTTC. It yields the protein CASSSGVSGGAKNIQYF.

V and J are TRBV28 and TRBJ1-5; maybe TRBD1 (5 bases). This CDR3 has 15 amino acids. The V end was cut by 5 bases, the J end by 4 bases, with 15 bases between. Germline CDR1 and CDR2: MDHEN and SYDVKM. CDR3: CASSNSGEGNQPQHF. The CDR3 nucleotides are TGTGCCAGCAGTAACTCCGGGGAGGGGAATCAGCCCCAGCATTTT.

As to this clone: One junction end does not reproduce the germline sequence, and a read error may be involved. The chain combines TRBV5-8 with TRBJ1-2, with D unclear. Germline values: CDR1 SGHTS, CDR2 YDEGEE. This CDR3 is built from 15 residues. CDR3 region: CASSDPGRAKYGYTF. As DNA, the CDR3 is TGTGCCAGCAGCGATCCGGGGAGGGCTAAATATGGCTACACCTTC.

The rearrangement joins TRBV7-9 to TRBJ2-3, with TRBD1 matching 7 bases. CDR1 and CDR2 (germline): SEHNR, FQNEAQ (reference sequence). Trimming at V came to 7 bases and at J to 3 bases, leaving 4 bases not matched to a gene. The length of the CDR3 is 13 residues. DNA of the CDR3: TGTGCCAGCAATGTACAGGGGACAGATACGCAGTATTTT. Amino acids: CASNVQGTDTQYF.

The rearrangement uses TRBV10-3 and TRBJ1-2; D not certain. Germline CDR1 reads ENHRY; CDR2 reads SYGVKD. The CDR3 has 13 residues. Trimming took off 2 bases at V and 5 bases at J, with 9 bases between the two ends. This chain's CDR3 is CAISETSTYGYTF. The DNA of the CDR3 is TGTGCCATCAGTGAGACATCGACTTATGGCTACACCTTC.

The chain employs TRBV2 and TRBJ1-5, with 9 positions matching TRBD1. Germline assignment: CDR1 SNHLY and CDR2 FYNNEI. The CDR3 covers 15 residues. V was pared by 6 bases and J by 3 bases, with 6 bases of the junction left unmatched. The CDR3 nucleotides are TGTGCCAGCAGCCTGGACAGGGGCGACAATCAGCCCCAGCATTTT. Protein: CASSLDRGDNQPQHF.

The V and J genes are TRBV18 and TRBJ2-3, with unresolved D. The CDR3 totals 14 residues. Germline V lookup: CDR1 KGHSH, CDR2 LQKENI. V was clipped by 2 bases and J by 2 bases, with 8 bases between them. CDR3 DNA: TGTGCCAGCTCACCAAAGCTAGACACAGATACGCAGTATTTT. Translated, it gives CASSPKLDTDTQYF.